This TCR beta chain is from a study of blood T cell repertoires in COVID-19. Study-level background: The study drew acute and convalescent COVID-19 samples from the United States, Italy and Spain. The analysed material was cDNA or gDNA that came from T cells, B-cell-depleted T cells, or PBMCs.

How the authors handled the data: Amplified reference gene primers provided the basis for estimating nucleated cell counts. TCRdb keeps only in-frame clones here, not all; method: immunoSEQ multiplex PCR. Clone size and the V and J calls come from that table; the DNA yielded D and trimming. The sample consists of 13,000 to 15,000 clones, about four fifths of them appearing once. This receptor was taken from a woman aged 55-69 years with acute or convalescent COVID-19. The specimen was peripheral blood.

The CDR3 sequence: CASSSGLGETDTQYF. DNA of the CDR3: TGTGCCAGCAGCTCGGGACTAGGTGAAACAGATACGCAGTATTTT. V gene TRBV3-1 (or the pseudogene TRBV3-2) combines with J gene TRBJ2-3, with 8 positions matching TRBD2. Trimming removed 5 bases from V and 3 bases from J; junction bases left unmatched: 7. The CDR3 is 15 residues long. The germline gives CDR1 LGHDT, CDR2 YNNKEL (reference sequence).